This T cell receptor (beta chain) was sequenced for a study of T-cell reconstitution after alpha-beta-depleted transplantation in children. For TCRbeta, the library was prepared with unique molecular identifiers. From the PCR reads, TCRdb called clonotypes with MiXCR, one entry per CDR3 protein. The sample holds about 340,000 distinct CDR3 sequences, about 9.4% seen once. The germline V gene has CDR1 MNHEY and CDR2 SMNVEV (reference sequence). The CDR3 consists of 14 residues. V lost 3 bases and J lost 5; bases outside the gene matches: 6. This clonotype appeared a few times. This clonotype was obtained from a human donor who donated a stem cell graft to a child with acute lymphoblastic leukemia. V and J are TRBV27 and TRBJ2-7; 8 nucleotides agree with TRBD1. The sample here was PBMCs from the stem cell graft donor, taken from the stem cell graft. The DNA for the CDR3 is TGTGCCAGCAGTTTCAGGGGGCGAGGGAACGAGCAGTACTTC. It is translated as CASSFRGRGNEQYF.